Listed below are T cell receptor beta chains from one sample, sequenced in a study of cytomegalovirus exposure and HLA in healthy donors. Clones were read by immunoSEQ multiplex PCR, and TCRdb kept only the in-frame ones, dropping some. This sample yields fewer than 350,000 clones, of which 88% are seen a single time; about 0.9% belongs to the top ten. The sequencing sample was made of PBMCs. The receptor set was obtained from a woman aged 18 to 35 in good health and CMV-seronegative. Both conserved end residues are part of each CDR3. The D gene is left open where the match is weak. Rows give clone size only sometimes, using once, few, many, or a class for an expanded clone.

D gene	V gene	J gene	clone size	CDR3 protein	CDR3 DNA
NA	TRBV5-1	TRBJ2-1	NA	CASSWPPGGALNEQFF	TGCGCCAGCAGCTGGCCCCCTGGCGGGGCTCTCAATGAGCAGTTCTTC
TRBD1	TRBV10-3	TRBJ2-1	NA	CAISVSGTGWNEQFF	TGTGCCATCAGTGTTTCCGGGACAGGGTGGAATGAGCAGTTCTTC
NA	TRBV11-2	TRBJ1-5	NA	CASSRDFSNQPQHF	TGTGCCAGCAGCCGGGACTTCTCCAATCAGCCCCAGCATTTT
TRBD2	TRBV7-2	TRBJ2-7	NA	CASSLWTSGRRLGEQYF	TGTGCCAGCAGCCTCTGGACTAGCGGGAGGCGTTTGGGCGAGCAGTACTTC
NA	TRBV19	TRBJ2-3	NA	CASSILDTQYF	TGTGCCAGTAGTATACTTGATACGCAGTATTTT
NA	TRBV11-2	TRBJ2-7	few	CASSQIGLTRRSF	TGTGCCAGCAGCCAAATTGGCTTGACCCGCAGGTCGTTC
NA	TRBV19	TRBJ1-5	NA	CASSITHSNQPQHF	TGTGCCAGTAGTATCACACATAGCAATCAGCCCCAGCATTTT
NA	TRBV7-2	TRBJ2-7	few	CASSVTYEQYF	TGTGCCAGCAGCGTAACCTACGAGCAGTACTTC
TRBD2	TRBV9	TRBJ2-1	NA	CASSALLAGVNEQFF	TGTGCCAGCAGCGCCTTACTAGCGGGAGTCAATGAGCAGTTCTTC
NA	TRBV2	TRBJ2-2	NA	CASSAGNPGELFF	TGTGCCAGCAGTGCCGGGAATCCCGGGGAGCTGTTTTTT
NA	TRBV10-3	TRBJ2-3	NA	CATGPLDTDTQYF	TGTGCCACCGGTCCCCTAGACACAGATACGCAGTATTTT
NA	TRBV13	TRBJ1-1	NA	CASSSDSVPRGAFF	TGTGCCAGCAGCTCGGACAGCGTGCCGAGAGGGGCTTTCTTT
NA	TRBV28	TRBJ1-2	NA	CASTTGSTHGYTF	TGTGCCAGTACTACAGGGAGCACGCATGGCTACACCTTC
TRBD2	TRBV14	TRBJ2-5	NA	CASSQDEGGLLAGVLETQYF	TGTGCCAGCAGCCAAGATGAGGGGGGACTACTAGCGGGAGTTCTGGAGACCCAGTACTTC
NA	TRBV2	TRBJ1-1	NA	CASTEKVVQGHMNTEAFF	TGTGCCAGCACTGAAAAGGTTGTGCAGGGACATATGAACACTGAAGCTTTCTTT
NA	TRBV7-6	TRBJ2-5	NA	CASSLGLQETQYF	TGTGCCAGCAGCTTAGGTCTACAAGAGACCCAGTACTTC
TRBD2	TRBV7-2	TRBJ2-5	NA	CASSLAASGHQETQYF	TGTGCCAGCAGCTTAGCGGCTAGCGGCCACCAAGAGACCCAGTACTTC
NA	TRBV2	TRBJ2-7	NA	CASSTFEGRGPYEQYF	TGTGCCAGCAGTACCTTTGAGGGCAGGGGTCCCTACGAGCAGTACTTC
NA	TRBV28	TRBJ2-7	NA	CASSFGGGDYEQYF	TGTGCCAGCAGTTTCGGGGGTGGGGACTACGAGCAGTACTTC
TRBD2	TRBV28	TRBJ2-1	NA	CASSLVGREGKDEQFF	TGTGCCAGCAGTTTAGTGGGGCGGGAGGGCAAGGATGAGCAGTTCTTC
TRBD2	TRBV27	TRBJ2-7	NA	CASSLSNSGVRQYF	TGTGCCAGCAGTTTATCGAATAGCGGGGTACGGCAGTACTTC
TRBD2	TRBV28	TRBJ2-7	NA	CASSFGLAGYYEQYF	TGTGCCAGCAGTTTCGGACTAGCGGGCTACTACGAGCAGTACTTC
TRBD2	TRBV6-1	TRBJ2-3	NA	CASSTSGRYTDTQYF	TGTGCCAGCAGCACTAGCGGACGCTACACAGATACGCAGTATTTT
NA	TRBV5-1	TRBJ2-7	once	CASSLVQGRYEQYF	TGCGCCAGCAGCTTAGTTCAGGGGCGATACGAGCAGTACTTC
NA	TRBV13	TRBJ1-5	NA	CASSRTGNQPQHF	TGTGCCAGCAGCAGAACAGGGAATCAGCCCCAGCATTTT
TRBD2	TRBV18	TRBJ2-1	NA	CASSPPGTSGRRHEQFF	TGTGCCAGCTCACCACCCGGGACTAGCGGGAGAAGACATGAGCAGTTCTTC
NA	TRBV28	TRBJ2-2	NA	CASRLVPNTGELFF	TGTGCCAGCAGACTCGTCCCGAACACCGGGGAGCTGTTTTTT
NA	TRBV7-2	TRBJ2-2	NA	CASSSRQNTGELFF	TGTGCCAGCAGCTCAAGACAAAACACCGGGGAGCTGTTTTTT
TRBD2	TRBV28	TRBJ2-7	NA	CASSLRRGSINEQYF	TGTGCCAGCAGTTTGCGGCGGGGGAGCATCAACGAGCAGTACTTC
NA	TRBV13	TRBJ2-7	NA	CASSIAETYEQYF	TGTGCCAGCAGTATCGCGGAAACCTACGAGCAGTACTTC
NA	TRBV5-8	TRBJ2-3	NA	CASSPGLDSTDTQYF	TGTGCCAGCAGCCCGGGACTTGATAGCACAGATACGCAGTATTTT
TRBD2	TRBV5-4	TRBJ2-7	NA	CASSLVGTSGYEQYF	TGTGCCAGCAGCTTGGTTGGGACTAGCGGATACGAGCAGTACTTC
NA	TRBV4-1	TRBJ1-2	NA	CASSQGGRDGYTF	TGCGCCAGCAGCCAAGGGGGGAGGGATGGCTACACCTTC
NA	TRBV2	TRBJ2-7	NA	CASTSVTYEQYF	TGTGCCAGCACTTCAGTTACCTACGAGCAGTACTTC
TRBD1	TRBV19	TRBJ1-5	NA	CASSVKGQGLGGNQPQHF	TGTGCCAGTAGTGTGAAGGGACAGGGATTAGGCGGCAATCAGCCCCAGCATTTT
NA	TRBV18	TRBJ1-1	NA	CASSPLAVEGTEAFF	TGTGCCAGCTCACCATTGGCGGTCGAGGGCACTGAAGCTTTCTTT
TRBD1	TRBV11-2	TRBJ1-2	NA	CASSPGTGFGYTF	TGTGCCAGCAGCCCGGGGACAGGGTTTGGCTACACCTTC
TRBD2	TRBV5-4	TRBJ2-7	NA	CASSPRGLGSYEQYF	TGTGCCAGCAGCCCGCGAGGACTAGGCTCCTACGAGCAGTACTTC
NA	TRBV11-2	TRBJ1-2	NA	CASSLEIGEGGYTF	TGTGCCAGCAGCTTAGAGATTGGGGAGGGGGGCTACACCTTC
TRBD2	TRBV4-1	TRBJ2-7	NA	CASSGDYFGYEQYF	TGCGCCAGCAGCGGGGACTACTTTGGTTACGAGCAGTACTTC
TRBD2	TRBV5-1	TRBJ2-3	NA	CASSLSGGSTDTQYF	TGCGCCAGCAGCCTCAGCGGGGGGAGCACAGATACGCAGTATTTT
NA	TRBV28	TRBJ1-5	NA	CASSLWRTVDNQPQHF	TGTGCCAGCAGTTTATGGAGGACAGTAGACAATCAGCCCCAGCATTTT
TRBD1	TRBV6-1	TRBJ1-5	NA	CASSPGQVGQPQHF	TGTGCCAGCAGCCCGGGACAGGTAGGCCAGCCCCAGCATTTT
NA	TRBV19	TRBJ2-3	NA	CASGTPGADTQYF	TGTGCCAGCGGGACACCTGGGGCAGATACGCAGTATTTT
TRBD1	TRBV28	TRBJ1-4	NA	CASSFAGGENEKLFF	TGTGCCAGCAGTTTTGCAGGGGGCGAAAATGAAAAACTGTTTTTT
NA	TRBV14	TRBJ1-6	NA	CASSPQGNNSPLHF	TGTGCCAGCAGCCCTCAGGGAAATAATTCACCCCTCCACTTT